This TCR beta chain was recorded in a study of PD-1 blockade in mismatch repair-deficient tumors (dated by TCRdb to about 2017). Background for the entire study: Between September 2013 and September 2016, the trial enrolled 65 to 95 consecutive patients with some twelve types of mismatch repair-deficient cancer, all of whom had received prior treatment and were progressing. Tumor-associated T cell clones were tracked in the peripheral blood of patients responding to PD-1 blockade by deep sequencing of TCR CDR3 regions. Study-wide conclusions, independent of this receptor: Tumor-resident clones, often undetectable in blood before treatment, expanded rapidly after pembrolizumab and then contracted, generally before radiologic responses. Clonal expansion was elicited by three of seven peptides, and 142 unique blood TCRs were yielded, roughly seven of which were also found in tumor; all positive peptides were derived from frameshift mutations.

Reading the label with the study, this specimen's time point is: roughly 11-day in vitro stimulation with candidate neoantigen peptide 2. Mismatch repair deficiency was established in every enrolled patient by polymerase chain reaction or immunohistochemistry. TCR sequencing was carried out for three patients who responded to pembrolizumab therapy. Several ELISpot-reactive candidate neoantigen peptides were each used in an approximately 11-day in vitro stimulation before TCR sequencing. A control culture without peptide was run identically and served as baseline for clone fold-change calculations. In the phase II trial, pembrolizumab PD-1 blockade was tested prospectively in advanced mismatch repair-deficient cancers, no matter which tissue of origin the cancers came from. The library came from the immunoSEQ multiplex PCR assay. Per the authors' processing: A clone was classified as neoantigen-specific if the clone expanded significantly in response to the relevant peptide and did not expand significantly in response to any other peptide tested. Held by TCRdb, this immuneACCESS table contains in-frame sequences only and omits some clones. Under half of the omission traces to an unresolved V gene where checked; the cause of the rest is unknown. V and J calls and clone size follow that table, whereas D and trimming were derived from the DNA. The table for this sample lists more than 9,500 clones; 70% to 90% of them were counted only once. Under 25% of the sample is taken by the ten largest.

Remarks on this clone: Its recognized antigen is unknown. No clone much larger than this one lies a single base away; base qualities are absent.

The germline ends are 6 bases apart after V is trimmed by 0 bases and J by 3 bases. CDR1 and CDR2 were assigned from the germline V gene (reference sequence) as SGHKS and YYEKEE. The CDR3 goes from the cysteine to the phenylalanine over 13 residues. Only the CDR3 DNA is retained, 39 bases long and in frame from the first base. The clonotype comes from an adult with mismatch repair-deficient cancer. Here the sequenced sample was cells cultured in vitro, taken from a patient treated with pembrolizumab. This chain joins TRBV5-5 to TRBJ2-5; the D gene is perhaps TRBD1, on 6 matching bases. The bases are TGTGCCAGCAGCTTGGACAGGGAAGAGACCCAGTACTTC. Translated, this gives CASSLDREETQYF.